Detailed here is one T cell receptor (beta chain). Its antigen is currently unknown. An overlapping HIV-1 Gag peptide pool stimulated these cells at approximately 0.91 ug/peptide/mL. Memory cells lacking CD40L and CD69 with high CD45RO were sorted. CD4+ T cell counts exceeded 400 cells/uL; CMV serology was positive. CD8-depleted PBMCs were stimulated more than 15 hours with anti-CD28/CD49d costimulation, CD40-blocking antibody and enfuvirtide. This specimen comes from a study of persistence of HIV-infected CD4 T cells. Study-level information: A couple of participants gave one leukapheresis sample; others gave up to about 180 mL blood repeatedly.

This was the immunoSEQ version 4 assay in survey mode. Clones were sequenced by immunoSEQ multiplex PCR, and TCRdb holds only the in-frame ones, with some missing. The sample shows about 36,000 clones, more than 75% of them seen only once. V was cut by 1 base and J by 5 bases, with 6 bases left in between. This CDR3 comprises 13 residues. CDR1 is MNHEY and CDR2 is SMNVEV in the germline V gene (reference sequence). The TCR sequence derives from an adult with HIV. The donor label of this sample is uncertain. The chain uses TRBV27 and TRBJ1-5; D is unresolved. Material: cultured CD4+ T cells from PBMCs, obtained from a patient who received antiretroviral therapy. The CDR3 DNA reads as TGTGCCAGCAGTTTATTCAGAGATCAGCCCCAGCATTTT. It encodes CASSLFRDQPQHF.